This TCR beta chain was captured by sequencing in a study of spatial heterogeneity in lung cancer. For the study at large: Untreated early-stage non-small cell lung cancer patients, roughly 72 in total, were the donors.

The CDR3 has 16 residues. The V end lost 0 bases, the J end lost 0 bases, and 10 bases lay between the germline ends. CDR1 SGHRS and CDR2 YFSETQ come from the germline V gene. On each TCR cDNA molecule, a unique molecular identifier was present. From the 5' RACE reads, TCRdb called clonotypes with MiXCR, one entry per CDR3 protein. The data hold about 43,000 distinct CDR3 sequences, with more than 20% observed a single time. As to time point: blood at routine non-recurrence follow-up after resection. In each case, whole RNA from tumor, nontumor lung or frozen PBMC was sequenced unsorted. Specimen: PBMCs, collected at follow-up. The chain employs TRBV5-1 and TRBJ1-3; D call uncertain. This TCR was sampled from a female donor with early-stage non-small cell lung cancer. The CDR3 spells CASSLGTASSGNTIYF. The CDR3 coding sequence is TGCGCCAGCAGCTTGGGGACGGCAAGCTCTGGAAACACCATATATTTT.